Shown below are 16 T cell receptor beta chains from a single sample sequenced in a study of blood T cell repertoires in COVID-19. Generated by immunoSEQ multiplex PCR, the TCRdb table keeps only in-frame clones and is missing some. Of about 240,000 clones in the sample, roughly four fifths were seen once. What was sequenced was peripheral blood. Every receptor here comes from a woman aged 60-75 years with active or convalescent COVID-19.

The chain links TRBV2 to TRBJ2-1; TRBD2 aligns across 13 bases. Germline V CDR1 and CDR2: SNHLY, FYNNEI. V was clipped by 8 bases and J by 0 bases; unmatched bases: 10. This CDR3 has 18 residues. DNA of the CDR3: TGTGCCAGCGCGGGACTAGCGGGGACAACTTTCTCCTACAATGAGCAGTTCTTC. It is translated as CASAGLAGTTFSYNEQFF.

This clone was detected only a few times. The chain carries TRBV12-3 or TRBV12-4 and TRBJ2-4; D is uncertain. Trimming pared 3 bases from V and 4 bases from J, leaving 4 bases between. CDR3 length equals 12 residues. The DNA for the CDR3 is TGTGCCAGCAGTTTCCCAAAAAACATTCAGTACTTC. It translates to CASSFPKNIQYF.

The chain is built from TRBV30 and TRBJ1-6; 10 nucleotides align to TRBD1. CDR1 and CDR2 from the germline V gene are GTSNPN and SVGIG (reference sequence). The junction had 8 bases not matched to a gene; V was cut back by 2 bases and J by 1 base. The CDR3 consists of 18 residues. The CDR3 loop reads CAWSLRTGGMSYNSPLHF. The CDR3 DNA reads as TGTGCCTGGAGTCTCCGGACAGGGGGGATGTCCTATAATTCACCCCTCCACTTT.

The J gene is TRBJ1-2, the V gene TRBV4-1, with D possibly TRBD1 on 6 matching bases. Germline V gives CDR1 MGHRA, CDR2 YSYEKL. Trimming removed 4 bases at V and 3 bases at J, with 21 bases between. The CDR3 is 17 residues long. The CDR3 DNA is TGCGCCAGCAGCCTTCTCCGGGGGGGCGCGGTTGACTATGGCTACACCTTC. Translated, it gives CASSLLRGGAVDYGYTF.

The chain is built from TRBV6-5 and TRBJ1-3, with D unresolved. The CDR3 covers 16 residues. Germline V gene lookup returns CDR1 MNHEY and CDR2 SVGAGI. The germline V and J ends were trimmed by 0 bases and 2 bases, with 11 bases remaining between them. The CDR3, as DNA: TGTGCCAGCAGTTACTCGCGGGGAACCCCTGGAAACACCATATATTTT. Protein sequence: CASSYSRGTPGNTIYF.

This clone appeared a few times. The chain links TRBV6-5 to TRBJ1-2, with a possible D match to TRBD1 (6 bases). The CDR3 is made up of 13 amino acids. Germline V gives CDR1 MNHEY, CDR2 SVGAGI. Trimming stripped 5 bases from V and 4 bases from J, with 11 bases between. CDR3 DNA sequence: TGTGCCAGCAGTCCCGACAGGTCCTATGGCTACACCTTC. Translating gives CASSPDRSYGYTF.

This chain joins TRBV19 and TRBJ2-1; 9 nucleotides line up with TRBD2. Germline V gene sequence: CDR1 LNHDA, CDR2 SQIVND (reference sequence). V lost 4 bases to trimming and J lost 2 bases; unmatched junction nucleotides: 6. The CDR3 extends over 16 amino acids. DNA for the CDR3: TGTGCCAGTAGTAATCTCAAGCGGGGGGCCTACAATGAGCAGTTCTTC. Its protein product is CASSNLKRGAYNEQFF.

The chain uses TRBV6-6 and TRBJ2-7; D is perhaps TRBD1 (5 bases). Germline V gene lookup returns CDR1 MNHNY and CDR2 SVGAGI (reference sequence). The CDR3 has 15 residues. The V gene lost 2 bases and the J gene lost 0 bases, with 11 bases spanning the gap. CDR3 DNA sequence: TGTGCCAGCAGTTACCGTCGGACATTCTCCTACGAGCAGTACTTC. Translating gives CASSYRRTFSYEQYF.

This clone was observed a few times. CDR3 coding DNA: TGTGCCAGCAGTGCCCGACAGGGGACCTTCTCCTACGAGCAGTACTTC. Translated: CASSARQGTFSYEQYF. The rearrangement uses TRBV25-1 and TRBJ2-7, with 8 bases fitting TRBD1. Trimming cost V 4 bases and J 0 bases; bases outside gene matches: 8. Germline V CDR1 and CDR2: MGHDK, SYGVNS. CDR3 length: 16 amino acids.

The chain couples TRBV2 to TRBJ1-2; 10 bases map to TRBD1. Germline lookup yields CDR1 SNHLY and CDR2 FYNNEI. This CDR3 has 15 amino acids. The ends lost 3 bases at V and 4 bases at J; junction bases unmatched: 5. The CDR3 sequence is CASSDDRGRVYGYTF. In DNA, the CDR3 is TGTGCCAGCAGTGATGACAGGGGGCGGGTCTATGGCTACACCTTC.

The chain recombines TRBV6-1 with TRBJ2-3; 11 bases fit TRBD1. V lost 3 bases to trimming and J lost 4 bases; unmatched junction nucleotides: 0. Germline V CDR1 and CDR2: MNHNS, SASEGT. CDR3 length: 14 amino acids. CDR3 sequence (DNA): TGTGCCAGCAGTGAGGGACAGGGGGCAGATACGCAGTATTTT. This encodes CASSEGQGADTQYF.

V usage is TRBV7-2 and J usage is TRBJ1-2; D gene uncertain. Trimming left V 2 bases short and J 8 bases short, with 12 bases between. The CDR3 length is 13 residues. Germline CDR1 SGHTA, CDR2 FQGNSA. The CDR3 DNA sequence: TGTGCCAGCAGCTTAAGGCGGGCGGGGGGCTACACCTTC. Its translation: CASSLRRAGGYTF. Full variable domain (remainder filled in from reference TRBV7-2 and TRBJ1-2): GAGVSQSPSNKVTEKGKDVELRCDPISGHTALYWYRQSLGQGLEFLIYFQGNSAPDKSGLPSDRFSAERTGGSVSTLTIQRTQQEDSAVYLCASSLRRAGGYTFGSGTRLTVV.

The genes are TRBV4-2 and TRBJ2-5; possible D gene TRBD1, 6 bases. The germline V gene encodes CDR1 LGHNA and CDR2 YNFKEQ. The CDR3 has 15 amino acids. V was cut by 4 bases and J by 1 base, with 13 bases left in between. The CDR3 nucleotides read TGTGCCAGCAGCCTGCAAGGGGACACCCAAGAGACCCAGTACTTC. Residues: CASSLQGDTQETQYF.

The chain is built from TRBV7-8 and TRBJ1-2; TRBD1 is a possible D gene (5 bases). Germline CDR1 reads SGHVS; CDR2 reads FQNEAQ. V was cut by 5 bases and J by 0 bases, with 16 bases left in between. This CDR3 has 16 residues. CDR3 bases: TGTGCCAGCAGCCCATTGGGGGGGACCCCTAACTATGGCTACACCTTC. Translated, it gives CASSPLGGTPNYGYTF. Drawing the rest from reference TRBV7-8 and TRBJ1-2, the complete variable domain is GAGVSQSPRYKVAKRGQDVALRCDPISGHVSLFWYQQALGQGPEFLTYFQNEAQLDKSGLPSDRFFAERPEGSVSTLKIQRTQQEDSAVYLCASSPLGGTPNYGYTFGSGTRLTVV.

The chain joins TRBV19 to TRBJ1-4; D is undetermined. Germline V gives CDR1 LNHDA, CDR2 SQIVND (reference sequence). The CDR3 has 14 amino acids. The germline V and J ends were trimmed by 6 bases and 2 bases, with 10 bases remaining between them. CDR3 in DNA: TGTGCCAGTAGGGTCAGGCGTACTAATGAAAAACTGTTTTTT. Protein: CASRVRRTNEKLFF. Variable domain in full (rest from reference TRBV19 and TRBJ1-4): DGGITQSPKYLFRKEGQNVTLSCEQNLNHDAMYWYRQDPGQGLRLIYYSQIVNDFQKGDIAEGYSVSREKKESFPLTVTSAQKNPTAFYLCASRVRRTNEKLFFGSGTQLSVL.

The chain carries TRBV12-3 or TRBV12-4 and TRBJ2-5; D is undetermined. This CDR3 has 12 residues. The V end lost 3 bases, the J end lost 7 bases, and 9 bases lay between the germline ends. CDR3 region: CASSFGTGTQYF. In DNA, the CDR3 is TGTGCCAGCAGTTTCGGTACGGGGACCCAGTACTTC.